The next 5 T cell receptor beta chains were all read from a single sample in a study of early stage breast cancer tumors. Only in-frame clones appear in the TCRdb table, and some are missing; sequencing was by immunoSEQ multiplex PCR. The sample contains 50,000 to 65,000 clones, about 89% of which appear only once. Sequenced: blood. The source is an older person with breast cancer.

This clone was seen a single time. The chain combines TRBV7-2 with TRBJ2-1; 9 nucleotides align to TRBD2. The CDR3 sequence is 18 residues long. J was trimmed by 4 bases and V by 2 bases; bases with no gene match: 12. Germline CDR1 SGHTA, CDR2 FQGNSA. CDR3 amino acids: CASSLRALAGNKYNEQFF. The CDR3 region has the DNA TGTGCCAGCAGCTTAAGGGCTCTAGCGGGGAATAAATACAATGAGCAGTTCTTC.

The V and J genes are TRBV2 and TRBJ2-3, with TRBD2 as a possible D gene (7 bases). CDR3 length equals 16 residues. Germline CDR1 SNHLY, CDR2 FYNNEI. Trimming shortened V by 3 bases and J by 5 bases, and 18 bases separated the two germline ends. CDR3 sequence: CASSERGGVLGDTQYF. CDR3 DNA: TGTGCCAGCAGTGAGAGGGGGGGAGTCCTTGGAGATACGCAGTATTTT. The full variable domain, completed using reference TRBV2 and TRBJ2-3, is EPEVTQTPSHQVTQMGQEVILRCVPISNHLYFYWYRQILGQKVEFLVSFYNNEISEKSEIFDDQFSVERPDGSNFTLKIRSTKLEDSAMYFCASSERGGVLGDTQYFGPGTRLTVL.

The rearrangement links TRBV6-5 to TRBJ1-1, with 8 bases matching TRBD1. Trimming at V came to 2 bases and at J to 5 bases, leaving 7 bases not matched to a gene. Germline V gene data show CDR1 as MNHEY and CDR2 as SVGAGI. This CDR3 has 15 amino acids. The CDR3 is CASSYARTGSTEAFF. DNA of the CDR3: TGTGCCAGCAGTTACGCCCGGACAGGGAGTACTGAAGCTTTCTTT.

This clone occurred a few times. The chain carries TRBV19 and TRBJ1-2, with D hard to call. The CDR3 is 15 residues long. CDR1 is LNHDA, CDR2 SQIVND, per germline (reference sequence). The V gene lost 6 bases and the J gene lost 1 base, with 15 bases spanning the gap. CDR3 protein: CASSREVDRNYGYTF. Here the CDR3 DNA reads TGTGCCAGTAGCCGTGAGGTGGATCGTAACTATGGCTACACCTTC.

This clone has a single count. V and J are TRBV19 and TRBJ1-2; D uncertain. The CDR3 is 14 residues long. V was shortened by 7 bases and J by 4 bases, with 16 bases between the two germline ends. Germline-derived CDR1 and CDR2 are LNHDA and SQIVND (reference sequence). The CDR3 loop is CASTKESTFYGYTF. CDR3 nucleotide sequence: TGTGCCAGTACCAAGGAGAGTACGTTCTATGGCTACACCTTC.